This T cell receptor beta chain originates from a study of blood T cell repertoires in COVID-19. Generated by immunoSEQ multiplex PCR, the TCRdb table keeps only in-frame clones and is missing some. This sample has some 400,000 clones, with approximately 89% found just once. CDR3 length: 16 residues. The trim removed 3 bases at V and 2 bases at J, leaving 4 bases unmatched. Germline V gene sequence: CDR1 SNHLY, CDR2 FYNNEI. Participants spanned ages 18 to 89 years and resided in over 20 US areas. The sequencing input was PBMCs or T cells enriched from blood (not recorded which). The V call is TRBV2, the J call TRBJ2-1, with 10 bases fitting TRBD1. The TCR comes from a middle-aged woman who had been exposed to COVID-19. For the CDR3, the DNA is TGTGCCAGCAGTGAGGTGGGACAGGGGACCTACAATGAGCAGTTCTTC. Translation gives CASSEVGQGTYNEQFF.